A selection of T cell receptor beta chains follows, all from one sample in a study of regulatory T cells in long-lasting Graves disease. TCRdb itself ran the multiplex PCR reads through MiXCR, one entry per CDR3 protein. Among 400,000 to 500,000 distinct CDR3 sequences listed, around 17% were seen once. This sample was shared with a second study, whose subject was T cells in Graves' hyperthyroidism and ophthalmopathy.

The sequences come from peripheral blood mononuclear cells (PBMCs), collected at new diagnosis, from a patient treated with antithyroid drugs. The receptors shown here come from a woman under 40 with Graves disease. Each CDR3 is given with its conserved first and last residue. A D gene is named only where the DNA matches it firmly. Rows may omit the clone size; those that give it use once, few, many or a size class.

d_call j_call v_call clone_size cdr3_nt cdr3_aa
TRBD1 TRBJ1-6 TRBV10-3 many TGTGCCATCAGTGATAGCGGGACAGGAAATTCACCCCTCCACTTT CAISDSGTGNSPLHF
- TRBJ2-2 TRBV5-5 many TGTGCCAGCAGCTTTGGCGGGAACACCGGGGAGCTGTTTTTT CASSFGGNTGELFF
- TRBJ1-2 TRBV2 - TGTGCCAGCAGTGAAGGCACCTTC CASSEGTF
- TRBJ2-1 TRBV27 many TGTGCCAGCAGTTTAACCCCCTCCAACCCTGGCCTCAATGAGCAGTTCTTC CASSLTPSNPGLNEQFF
TRBD2 TRBJ2-3 TRBV27 many TGTGCCAGCAGATGGACTAGCGGGCAAGATACGCAGTATTTT CASRWTSGQDTQYF
- TRBJ2-7 TRBV7-9 many TGTGCCAGCAGACTAGACAGCAAGTCTACCTACGAGCAGTACTTC CASRLDSKSTYEQYF
TRBD1 TRBJ1-5 TRBV2 many TGTGCCAGCACCGGACAGGGCATGTTTCAGCCCCAGCATTTT CASTGQGMFQPQHF
- TRBJ2-3 TRBV11-3 many TGTGCCAGCAGCCGTTCTCCGGGAGTCGCAGATACGCAGTATTTT CASSRSPGVADTQYF
- TRBJ1-4 TRBV5-6 many TGTGCCAGCAGCTTGCGGGTTCCAGGGGAATTGGAAAAACTGTTTTTT CASSLRVPGELEKLFF
TRBD1 TRBJ1-2 TRBV6-1 many TGTGCCAGCAGCAACAGGGGGATCGGCTATGGCTACACCTTC CASSNRGIGYGYTF
- TRBJ2-3 TRBV6-2/TRBV6-3 - TGTGCCAGCAGTTACTCGAGGACCACAGATACGCAGTATTTT CASSYSRTTDTQYF
TRBD1 TRBJ2-2 TRBV27 many TGTGCCAGCAGTCCTAAGACAGGGTGGGCCGGGGAGCTGTTTTTT CASSPKTGWAGELFF
TRBD2 TRBJ2-1 TRBV2 many TGTGCCAGCAGCCTAGCGGGAGTTATGGATTTGTCCTACAATGAGCAGTTCTTC CASSLAGVMDLSYNEQFF
- TRBJ2-1 TRBV20-1 many TGCAGTGCTAGAGGGGGGACAATATACAATGAGCAGTTCTTC CSARGGTIYNEQFF
- TRBJ2-3 TRBV7-2 many TGTGCCAGCAGCTTAGGGAATACGCAGTATTTT CASSLGNTQYF
- TRBJ1-5 TRBV27 many TGTGCCAGCAGTTTTGGATTCAATCAGCCCCAGCATTTT CASSFGFNQPQHF
- TRBJ2-5 TRBV4-2 many TGTGCCAGCAGCCAAGATCCCAAAACTGGGGAGACCCAGTACTTC CASSQDPKTGETQYF
TRBD2 TRBJ2-1 TRBV5-1 many TGCGCCAGCAGCCCAAGCGGGAGATCCCACAATGAGCAGTTCTTC CASSPSGRSHNEQFF
- TRBJ2-2 TRBV18 - TGTGCCAGCTCACGAGCGCGAGACACCTTTACCGGGGAGCTGTTTTTT CASSRARDTFTGELFF
- TRBJ2-3 TRBV7-2 - TGTGCCAGCAGCTTAGTCCTTTTAGATACGCAGTATTTT CASSLVLLDTQYF
- TRBJ1-5 TRBV6-1 many TGTGCCAGCACCCTTATCCTATACGGGGGAAGGGGGCAGCCCCAGCATTTT CASTLILYGGRGQPQHF
- TRBJ1-1 TRBV9 - TGTGCCAGCAGCCCGAGTCCAGGGACTGAAGCTTTCTTT CASSPSPGTEAFF
- TRBJ1-3 TRBV7-2 few TGTGCCAGCAGGGACAGAGCTGGAAACACCATATATTTT CASRDRAGNTIYF
- TRBJ1-2 TRBV7-3 - TGTGCCAGCAGCTTAAAAGGGGGAAAGGATTCAGGTCTCTATGGCTACACCTTC CASSLKGGKDSGLYGYTF
- TRBJ2-1 TRBV2 many TGTGCCAGCAGTAAAACTGGGGGGACCTACAATGAGCAGTTCTTC CASSKTGGTYNEQFF
- TRBJ1-3 TRBV28 - TGTGCCAGCAGTTTCCAGGGAATCTCTGGAAACACCATATATTTT CASSFQGISGNTIYF
- TRBJ2-7 TRBV13 many TGTGCCAGCAGCTTAGGACAGGATACCTACGAGCAGTACTTC CASSLGQDTYEQYF
- TRBJ2-7 TRBV28 many TGTGCCAGCAGAAGTTCTGCGGGTAGCTCCTACGAGCAGTACTTC CASRSSAGSSYEQYF
- TRBJ1-1 TRBV9 many TGTGCCAGCAGCGTAGGGGGCGGAAACGGTGAAGCTTTCTTT CASSVGGGNGEAFF
TRBD1 TRBJ1-1 TRBV7-2 many TGTGCCAGCAGCCTCCAGACAGGGAGGGACACTGAAGCTTTCTTT CASSLQTGRDTEAFF
TRBD1 TRBJ2-1 TRBV18 many TGTGCCAGCTCTCCAAGCCCGGACAGGGGGAAGGTGAATGAGCAGTTCTTC CASSPSPDRGKVNEQFF
- TRBJ1-2 TRBV4-1 many TGCGCCAGCAGCCAAGCCCGTCGGGGGTATGGCTACACCTTC CASSQARRGYGYTF
TRBD2 TRBJ2-3 TRBV11-2 - TGTGCCAGCAGCTTAGACCTAGCGGGAGGCACAGATACGCAGTATTTT CASSLDLAGGTDTQYF
- TRBJ2-7 TRBV10-3 - TGTGCCATCAGTGAGGGTATTGAAGGGCTACACTACGAGCAGTACTTC CAISEGIEGLHYEQYF
- TRBJ1-5 TRBV4-1 few TGCGCCAGCAGCCAGTCAGGGAATCAGCCCCAGCATTTT CASSQSGNQPQHF
- TRBJ2-7 TRBV19 - TGTGCCAGTAGTGAGAGACCGGGTCGGTACGAGCAGTACTTC CASSERPGRYEQYF
TRBD2 TRBJ2-3 TRBV5-4 few TGTGCCAGCAGCTTCGGCGGGAGGGCGGAAGATACGCAGTATTTT CASSFGGRAEDTQYF
TRBD1 TRBJ1-4 TRBV7-9 few TGTGCCATTACCCGAGACAGGGTCTCAACTAATGAAAAACTGTTTTTT CAITRDRVSTNEKLFF
- TRBJ2-5 TRBV18 many TGTGCCAGCTCACCATCAAGACAAGAGACCCAGTACTTC CASSPSRQETQYF
- TRBJ2-1 TRBV15 few TGTGCCACCAGCAGAGATGACTTACACAATGAGCAGTTCTTC CATSRDDLHNEQFF
- TRBJ1-5 TRBV2 many TGTGCCAGCAGCCCCGGGCGGACACACAATCAGCCCCAGCATTTT CASSPGRTHNQPQHF